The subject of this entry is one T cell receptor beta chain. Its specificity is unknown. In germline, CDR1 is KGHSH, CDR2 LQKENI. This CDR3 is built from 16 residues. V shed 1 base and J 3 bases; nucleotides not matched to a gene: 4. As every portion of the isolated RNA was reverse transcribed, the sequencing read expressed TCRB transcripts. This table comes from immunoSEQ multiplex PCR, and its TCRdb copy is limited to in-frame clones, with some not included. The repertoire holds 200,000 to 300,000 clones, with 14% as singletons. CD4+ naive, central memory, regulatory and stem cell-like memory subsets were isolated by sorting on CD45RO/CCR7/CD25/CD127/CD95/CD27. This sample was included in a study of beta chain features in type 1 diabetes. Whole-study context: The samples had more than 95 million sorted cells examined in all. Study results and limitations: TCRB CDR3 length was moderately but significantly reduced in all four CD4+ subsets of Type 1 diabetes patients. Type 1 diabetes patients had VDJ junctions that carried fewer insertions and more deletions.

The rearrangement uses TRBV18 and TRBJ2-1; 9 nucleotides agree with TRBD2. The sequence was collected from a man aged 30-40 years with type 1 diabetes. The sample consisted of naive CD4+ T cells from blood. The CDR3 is CASSPQRTSDYNEQFF. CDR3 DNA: TGTGCCAGCTCACCACAGAGGACTAGCGACTACAATGAGCAGTTCTTC. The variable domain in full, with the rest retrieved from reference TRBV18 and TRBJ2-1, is NAGVMQNPRHLVRRRGQEARLRCSPMKGHSHVYWYRQLPEEGLKFMVYLQKENIIDESGMPKERFSAEFPKEGPSILRIQQVVRGDSAAYFCASSPQRTSDYNEQFFGPGTRLTVL.